The next 26 T cell receptor beta chains were all read from a single sample in a study of blood T cell repertoires in COVID-19. Profiling relied on immunoSEQ multiplex PCR, and the TCRdb table lists in-frame clones only, not all of them. The repertoire includes roughly 100,000 clones, over 55% of them detected once, and about 0.85% sits in the top ten. Material: peripheral blood. These TCRs come from a human donor with acute or convalescent COVID-19. The donor label of this sample is uncertain.

This clone came up once. CDR3 in amino acids: CARLLSGTGAIYEQYF. CDR3 bases: TGCGCCAGGCTACTCTCCGGGACAGGGGCTATCTACGAGCAGTACTTC. The V and J genes are TRBV10-2 and TRBJ2-7; TRBD1 aligns across 10 bases. The CDR3 is made up of 16 amino acids. Germline CDR1 is WSHSY and CDR2 is SAAADI. With 9 bases clipped from V and 3 bases from J, the junction kept 14 bases outside the gene matches.

The sample holds a few counts of this clone. This chain connects TRBV3-1 (or the pseudogene TRBV3-2) to TRBJ1-2; tentative D call: TRBD1 (6 bases). In germline, CDR1 is LGHDT, CDR2 YNNKEL (reference sequence). CDR3 length: 14 amino acids. The V gene lost 3 bases and the J gene lost 5 bases, with 13 bases spanning the gap. The CDR3 is CASSHLGQLYGYTF. As DNA, the CDR3 is TGTGCCAGCAGCCACCTCGGACAGCTATATGGCTACACCTTC.

The rearrangement links TRBV19 to TRBJ1-5; 8 bases fit TRBD1. The trim removed 5 bases at V and 3 bases at J, leaving 18 bases unmatched. Germline lookup yields CDR1 LNHDA and CDR2 SQIVND (reference sequence). This CDR3 contains 19 residues. The CDR3 DNA is TGTGCCAGTAGTTTCCGAGGGACAGGCCGAAGGGGAGACAATCAGCCCCAGCATTTT. It translates to CASSFRGTGRRGDNQPQHF.

This clone was detected a few times. The rearrangement joins TRBV30 to TRBJ1-1, with D possibly being TRBD1 (5 bases). Germline CDR1 reads GTSNPN; CDR2 reads SVGIG (reference sequence). The germline V and J ends were trimmed by 8 bases and 8 bases, with 21 bases remaining between them. The CDR3 runs 13 residues. The DNA of the CDR3 is TGTGCCCATATGGGGCCAAACTGGCTCGAAGCTTTCTTT. This sequence encodes CAHMGPNWLEAFF.

The chain couples TRBV9 to TRBJ2-5; TRBD1 might be the D (5 bases). Germline CDR1 SGDLS, CDR2 YYNGEE. With 4 bases removed from V and 5 bases from J, the gap between germline ends came to 18 bases. This CDR3 spans 15 amino acids. CDR3: CASSPRPGAVETQYF. Written as DNA, the CDR3 is TGTGCCAGCAGCCCAAGGCCTGGGGCCGTTGAGACCCAGTACTTC. The full variable domain, with the rest looked up from reference TRBV9 and TRBJ2-5, is DSGVTQTPKHLITATGQRVTLRCSPRSGDLSVYWYQQSLDQGLQFLIQYYNGEERAKGNILERFSAQQFPDLHSELNLSSLELGDSALYFCASSPRPGAVETQYFGPGTRLLVL.

The rearrangement uses TRBV29-1 and TRBJ1-2; D gene ambiguous. Germline V gene data show CDR1 as SQVTM and CDR2 as ANQGSEA. V was pared by 6 bases and J by 8 bases, with 13 bases between. This CDR3 is built from 11 residues. The CDR3 is CSVVGQRGYTF. Here the CDR3 DNA reads TGCAGCGTGGTTGGCCAGCGGGGCTACACCTTC.

V is TRBV5-4 and J is TRBJ1-6; the match to TRBD1 covers 10 bases. From germline, CDR1 is SGHNT and CDR2 YYREEE (reference sequence). Trimming took 3 bases from V and 9 from J; bases not matched to a gene: 3. The CDR3 runs 14 residues. CDR3 nucleotides: TGTGCCAGCAGCTCCGGGACAGGGGTTTCACCCCTCCACTTT. Its translation is CASSSGTGVSPLHF.

Only one count was recorded for this clone. The CDR3 sequence is CASSLDPGQRETQYF. CDR3 sequence (DNA): TGCGCCAGCAGCTTGGACCCGGGACAGAGAGAGACCCAGTACTTC. The V call is TRBV5-1, the J call TRBJ2-5; 7 bases fit TRBD1. The CDR3 loop spans 15 amino acids. Looked up from germline, CDR1 is SGHRS and CDR2 is YFSETQ. The junction had 6 bases not matched to a gene; V was cut back by 0 bases and J by 4 bases.

This rearrangement joins TRBV7-9 to TRBJ2-2, with D perhaps TRBD1 (6 bases). The CDR3 loop spans 16 amino acids. Germline values: CDR1 SEHNR, CDR2 FQNEAQ (reference sequence). Trimming removed 5 bases at V and 0 bases at J, with 13 bases between. CDR3 nucleotide sequence: TGTGCCAGCAGCGTCCCGGGACACTCGAACACCGGGGAGCTGTTTTTT. Translating gives CASSVPGHSNTGELFF.

V and J are TRBV3-1 (or the pseudogene TRBV3-2) and TRBJ1-1, with D perhaps matching TRBD1 (5 bases). There are 14 residues in the CDR3. CDR1 LGHDT and CDR2 YNNKEL come from the germline V gene (reference sequence). Trimming pared 3 bases from V and 7 bases from J, leaving 15 bases between. The CDR3 DNA sequence: TGTGCCAGCAGCCAGCGCGGGACTTTGGGTGAAGCTTTCTTT. Residues: CASSQRGTLGEAFF.

This clone was seen only once. The chain links TRBV3-1 (or the pseudogene TRBV3-2) to TRBJ2-2; tentatively, D is TRBD2 (5 bases). V shed 1 base and J shed 9 bases, with 6 bases lying between them. This CDR3 is 12 amino acids long. Germline V gene lookup returns CDR1 LGHDT and CDR2 YNNKEL (reference sequence). The CDR3: CASSQGGWELFF. CDR3 bases: TGTGCCAGCAGCCAAGGAGGGTGGGAGCTGTTTTTT.

V is TRBV5-6 and J is TRBJ1-6; D is uncertain. Germline V gene lookup returns CDR1 SGHDT and CDR2 YYEEEE. V dropped 3 bases and J dropped 0 bases, with 10 bases sitting between them. The CDR3 has 16 residues. The CDR3 region has the DNA TGTGCCAGCAGCTCGTTTCGTAACTCCTATAATTCACCCCTCCACTTT. It yields the protein CASSSFRNSYNSPLHF. Full variable domain (missing parts from reference TRBV5-6 and TRBJ1-6): DAGVTQSPTHLIKTRGQQVTLRCSPKSGHDTVSWYQQALGQGPQFIFQYYEEEERQRGNFPDRFSGHQFPNYSSELNVNALLLGDSALYLCASSSFRNSYNSPLHFGNGTRLTVT.

This rearrangement joins TRBV30 to TRBJ2-1; 11 bases fit TRBD2. Germline V gene lookup returns CDR1 GTSNPN and CDR2 SVGIG (reference sequence). The length of the CDR3 is 15 residues. After removal of 1 base from V and 9 bases from J, the junction contained 8 bases not matched to a gene. The CDR3 here is CAWSGRSGGAGEQFF. The CDR3 DNA reads TGTGCCTGGAGTGGCCGTAGCGGGGGGGCCGGTGAGCAGTTCTTC.

DNA for the CDR3: TGCGCCAGCAGCTTGGGTTCGTTCTCCACAGATACGCAGTATTTT. This encodes CASSLGSFSTDTQYF. The chain recombines TRBV5-1 with TRBJ2-3; D gene unclear. Looked up from germline, CDR1 is SGHRS and CDR2 is YFSETQ. V gave up 0 bases and J gave up 2 bases, with 10 bases separating them. The CDR3 consists of 15 residues.

This sequence joins TRBV13 and TRBJ2-4; TRBD2 might be the D (5 bases). Germline CDR1 PRHDT, CDR2 FYEKMQ (reference sequence). The V end lost 6 bases, the J end lost 3 bases, and 12 bases lay between the germline ends. This CDR3 is 14 amino acids long. CDR3: CASSESEDKNIQYF. CDR3 coding DNA: TGTGCCAGCAGTGAATCGGAGGACAAAAACATTCAGTACTTC.

This clone showed up just a few times. V usage is TRBV2 and J usage is TRBJ1-6; 7 positions match TRBD1. V trimming: 6 bases; J trimming: 4 bases; junction bases outside the gene matches: 6. Germline CDR1 SNHLY, CDR2 FYNNEI. This CDR3 is built from 15 residues. The CDR3 region has the DNA TGTGCCAGCAGGAGCCGGGACAGTTATAATTCACCCCTCCACTTT. Translated, it gives CASRSRDSYNSPLHF. The full variable domain, in which reference TRBV2 and TRBJ1-6 provide the parts outside the CDR3, is EPEVTQTPSHQVTQMGQEVILRCVPISNHLYFYWYRQILGQKVEFLVSFYNNEISEKSEIFDDQFSVERPDGSNFTLKIRSTKLEDSAMYFCASRSRDSYNSPLHFGNGTRLTVT.

The gene calls are TRBV19 and TRBJ1-4; D might be TRBD1 (5 bases). Trimming pared 7 bases from V and 4 bases from J, leaving 13 bases between. The CDR3 length is 14 residues. In germline, CDR1 is LNHDA, CDR2 SQIVND (reference sequence). CDR3 loop: CASKGGENNEKLFF. In DNA form, the CDR3 reads TGTGCCAGTAAAGGAGGGGAAAATAATGAAAAACTGTTTTTT.

The chain couples TRBV2 to TRBJ1-1; D is undetermined. Between the trimmed V and J ends, which lost 5 bases and 1 base, there was a span of 11 bases. There are 14 residues in the CDR3. Germline values: CDR1 SNHLY, CDR2 FYNNEI. The CDR3, as DNA: TGTGCCAGCAGTTCCCGGGGAGGGAACACTGAAGCTTTCTTT. This translates into CASSSRGGNTEAFF. Supplemented by reference TRBV2 and TRBJ1-1, the full variable domain reads EPEVTQTPSHQVTQMGQEVILRCVPISNHLYFYWYRQILGQKVEFLVSFYNNEISEKSEIFDDQFSVERPDGSNFTLKIRSTKLEDSAMYFCASSSRGGNTEAFFGQGTRLTVV.

This clone showed up many times. J is TRBJ1-2 and V is TRBV5-6; TRBD1 aligns across 7 bases. Germline V gives CDR1 SGHDT, CDR2 YYEEEE. The CDR3 contains 14 residues. J was trimmed by 5 bases and V by 4 bases; bases with no gene match: 8. CDR3 coding DNA: TGTGCCAGCAGCCAACGGACAGGCTCTTATGGCTACACCTTC. Amino acids: CASSQRTGSYGYTF.

V gene TRBV6-1 combines with J gene TRBJ1-2; no reliable D call. The CDR3 runs to 14 residues. Germline values: CDR1 MNHNS, CDR2 SASEGT. Between the trimmed V and J ends, which lost 1 base and 4 bases, there was a span of 10 bases. Written as DNA, the CDR3 is TGTGCCAGCAGTGAAGGCATTCTATCCTATGGCTACACCTTC. Its translation is CASSEGILSYGYTF.

This rearrangement joins TRBV14 to TRBJ2-1; D may be TRBD1 (6 bases). CDR3 length: 15 amino acids. Germline values: CDR1 SGHDN, CDR2 FVKESK. V was shortened by 1 base and J by 7 bases, with 14 bases between the two germline ends. Here the CDR3 reads CASSQARGSSNEQFF. CDR3 DNA sequence: TGTGCCAGCAGCCAAGCCAGGGGTTCCTCAAATGAGCAGTTCTTC.

About this clone: The identical CDR3 is also encoded by other nucleotide sequences in the sample. The chain uses TRBV3-1 (or the pseudogene TRBV3-2) and TRBJ1-5; D may be TRBD1 (6 bases). Germline V gene sequence: CDR1 LGHDT, CDR2 YNNKEL (reference sequence). Deletions cut 0 bases from V and 1 base from J, with 7 bases between. This CDR3 has 15 residues. CDR3 residues: CASSQDGQSNQPQHF. The CDR3 DNA is TGTGCCAGCAGCCAAGATGGACAGAGCAATCAGCCCCAGCATTTT.

This chain uses TRBV12-3 or TRBV12-4 with TRBJ1-5; 7 positions match TRBD1. The CDR3 loop spans 13 amino acids. V lost 6 bases to trimming and J lost 7 bases; unmatched junction nucleotides: 6. The CDR3 region is CASSYRGRQPQHF. The CDR3 nucleotides are TGTGCCAGCAGCTACAGGGGAAGACAGCCCCAGCATTTT.

The rearrangement joins TRBV27 to TRBJ1-1, with D possibly TRBD1 on 5 matching bases. Germline loops: CDR1 MNHEY, CDR2 SMNVEV (reference sequence). The V end lost 5 bases, the J end lost 0 bases, and 10 bases lay between the germline ends. The CDR3 runs 14 residues. The CDR3 sequence: CASSVWGMNTEAFF. The CDR3 coding sequence is TGTGCCAGCAGTGTTTGGGGCATGAACACTGAAGCTTTCTTT.

This chain joins TRBV7-3 and TRBJ1-5; D uncertain. The germline V gene has CDR1 SGHTA and CDR2 FQGTGA. This CDR3 has 14 residues. The V and J ends lost 1 base and 9 bases respectively, with 13 bases between them. Here the CDR3 reads CASSLRTVLRPQHF. CDR3 DNA sequence: TGTGCCAGCAGCTTAAGAACAGTCCTACGGCCCCAGCATTTT.

The J gene is TRBJ2-5, the V gene TRBV5-1; 7 nucleotides align to TRBD1. Germline loops: CDR1 SGHRS, CDR2 YFSETQ. The junction had 4 bases not matched to a gene; V was cut back by 2 bases and J by 3 bases. This CDR3 spans 14 amino acids. For the CDR3, the DNA is TGCGCCAGCAGCTTAACAGGGGTCGAAGAGACCCAGTACTTC. Translation: CASSLTGVEETQYF.